The 8 T cell receptor beta chains below all came from one sample that was sequenced in a study of radiotherapy plus CTLA-4 blockade in lung cancer. Here immunoSEQ multiplex PCR was the method, and the copy in TCRdb shows in-frame clones only, minus some. The sample contains more than 90,000 clones, about four fifths of which appear only once. The sequencing here drew on peripheral blood, taken from a patient treated with radiotherapy plus ipilimumab. These receptors all come from a human donor with non-small cell lung cancer that progressed on radiotherapy plus ipilimumab. Some clones in this sample may be carry-over from other donors' samples.

The rearrangement links TRBV7-2 to TRBJ1-2; 9 positions match TRBD1. This CDR3 is built from 15 residues. V shed 5 bases, J shed 0 bases, and the junction held 4 bases outside the gene matches. Germline V lookup: CDR1 SGHTA, CDR2 FQGNSA. CDR3 coding DNA: TGTGCCAGCAGCCCCGGACAGGGGCCTAACTATGGCTACACCTTC. It specifies CASSPGQGPNYGYTF.

The chain is built from TRBV4-3 and TRBJ2-7; D assignment may be TRBD1 or TRBD2 (5 bases each). Germline V lookup: CDR1 LGHNA, CDR2 YSLEER. The CDR3 has 16 residues. Trimming left V 0 bases short and J 2 bases short, with 14 bases between. DNA for the CDR3: TGCGCCAGCAGCCAAGATTGGGGGAGACAGACCTACGAGCAGTACTTC. It translates to CASSQDWGRQTYEQYF.

The rearrangement uses TRBV10-3 and TRBJ2-5, with D perhaps TRBD1 or TRBD2 (5 bases each). Germline loops: CDR1 ENHRY, CDR2 SYGVKD. CDR3 length: 12 residues. Deletions cut 8 bases from V and 5 bases from J, with 12 bases between. The CDR3: CAIGASGETQYF. The CDR3 nucleotides read TGTGCCATCGGGGCCTCGGGGGAGACCCAGTACTTC.

This sequence joins TRBV11-2 and TRBJ1-3; 7 bases line up with TRBD1. From germline, CDR1 is SGHAT and CDR2 FQNNGV. The CDR3 length is 16 residues. The J segment lost 5 bases and the V segment lost 1 base, leaving 8 bases of the junction unmatched. CDR3 loop: CASSLVPRTGRNTIYF. For the CDR3, the DNA is TGTGCCAGCAGCTTAGTTCCCCGGACAGGTAGAAACACCATATATTTT.

The chain uses TRBV7-8 and TRBJ2-5, with D perhaps TRBD1 (6 bases). The CDR3 is 14 residues long. Deletions cut 5 bases from V and 0 bases from J, with 10 bases between. CDR1 and CDR2 from the germline V gene are SGHVS and FQNEAQ. The CDR3 region is CASSARGNQETQYF. The CDR3 DNA reads TGTGCCAGCAGCGCTAGGGGGAACCAAGAGACCCAGTACTTC.

CDR3 nucleotides: TGTGCCAGCAGTCCATCTGGGGGGGCCGTGGAGACCCAGTACTTC. Translating it yields CASSPSGGAVETQYF. V usage is TRBV6-6 and J usage is TRBJ2-5; the D gene is possibly TRBD2 (7 bases). This CDR3 contains 15 residues. V was cut by 5 bases and J by 5 bases, with 18 bases left in between. Looked up from germline, CDR1 is MNHNY and CDR2 is SVGAGI (reference sequence).

This chain links TRBV6-5 with TRBJ1-1; D unresolved. This CDR3 has 16 residues. Trimming stripped 4 bases from V and 0 bases from J, with 15 bases between. Germline values: CDR1 MNHEY, CDR2 SVGAGI. As DNA, the CDR3 is TGTGCCAGCAGTTCCAGGAGAGTTGGTATGAACACTGAAGCTTTCTTT. Protein: CASSSRRVGMNTEAFF.

This chain uses TRBV6-5 with TRBJ2-5, with D perhaps given as TRBD1 or TRBD2 (6 bases each). Near its end, the DNA agrees better with TRBJ2-7, so the J call may be wrong. The CDR3 totals 14 residues. Germline CDR1 reads MNHEY; CDR2 reads SVGAGI. The chain's CDR3 is CASSSVGGFYEQYF. CDR3 nucleotides: TGTGCCAGCAGCAGCGTGGGGGGCTTCTACGAGCAGTACTTC.